Each of the 17 T cell receptor beta chains below was sequenced from the same sample in a study of blood T cell repertoires in COVID-19. Sequencing used immunoSEQ multiplex PCR; TCRdb keeps in-frame clones, though not all of them. The repertoire has fewer than 350,000 clones, about 91% of them found once; the top ten carry 1.5% to 2%. What was sequenced was peripheral blood. Receptors were obtained from a woman in her twenties or thirties with COVID-19, enrolled during active disease.

The chain combines TRBV9 with TRBJ2-1, with TRBD2 matching over 12 bases. The CDR3 length is 16 residues. V was pared by 5 bases and J by 4 bases, with 7 bases of the junction left unmatched. Per the germline V gene, CDR1 is SGDLS and CDR2 is YYNGEE. Written as DNA, the CDR3 is TGTGCCAGCAGTCGTCTAGCGGGGGGGCTATACAATGAGCAGTTCTTC. Translation: CASSRLAGGLYNEQFF.

The chain employs TRBV3-1 (or the pseudogene TRBV3-2) and TRBJ1-3, with 10 bases identical to TRBD1. Germline-derived CDR1 and CDR2 are LGHDT and YNNKEL (reference sequence). After removal of 8 bases from V and 5 bases from J, the junction contained 6 bases not matched to a gene. The CDR3 runs to 14 residues. For the CDR3, the DNA is TGTGCCAGCCGGGACAGGGGAACTAGAAACACCATATATTTT. Its protein product is CASRDRGTRNTIYF.

J is TRBJ2-2 and V is TRBV2; TRBD2 agrees at 8 bases. Germline CDR1 SNHLY, CDR2 FYNNEI. CDR3 length: 17 residues. The junction had 11 bases not matched to a gene; V was cut back by 7 bases and J by 1 base. Here the CDR3 DNA reads TGTGCCAGCACCACCCTCGGGGGGGCTTTGAACACCGGGGAGCTGTTTTTT. Its protein is CASTTLGGALNTGELFF.

The chain uses TRBV29-1 and TRBJ1-2; TRBD1 might be the D (5 bases). Germline CDR1 SQVTM, CDR2 ANQGSEA. The V gene lost 6 bases and the J gene lost 3 bases, with 14 bases spanning the gap. CDR3 size: 13 residues. CDR3 in amino acids: CSVPTEEDYGYTF. CDR3 DNA sequence: TGCAGCGTACCGACAGAAGAGGACTATGGCTACACCTTC.

This clone came up once. The chain recombines TRBV30 with TRBJ1-1; no clear D gene. Germline V gene data show CDR1 as GTSNPN and CDR2 as SVGIG (reference sequence). The V gene lost 2 bases and the J gene lost 1 base, with 11 bases spanning the gap. The CDR3 has 14 residues. In nucleotides, the CDR3 is TGTGCCTGGAGTTTCGGGGTACAGAACACTGAAGCTTTCTTT. Translating it yields CAWSFGVQNTEAFF.

The rearrangement uses TRBV28 and TRBJ1-6; TRBD1 matches at 10 bases. Germline CDR1 and CDR2: MDHEN and SYDVKM. The ends lost 6 bases at V and 10 bases at J; junction bases unmatched: 12. The CDR3 covers 16 residues. CDR3 coding DNA: TGTGCCAGCAGACCTAGACAGGGGGCGGTAAGCTCACCCCTCCACTTT. Amino acid sequence: CASRPRQGAVSSPLHF. Variable domain in full (rest from reference TRBV28 and TRBJ1-6): DVKVTQSSRYLVKRTGEKVFLECVQDMDHENMFWYRQDPGLGLRLIYFSYDVKMKEKGDIPEGYSVSREKKERFSLILESASTNQTSMYLCASRPRQGAVSSPLHFGNGTRLTVT.

V gene TRBV11-2 combines with J gene TRBJ1-1; TRBD1 agrees at 8 bases. Trimming removed 2 bases from V and 4 bases from J; junction bases left unmatched: 12. The CDR3 covers 17 residues. The V gene's germline CDR1 is SGHAT and CDR2 FQNNGV. CDR3 region: CASSLLGQGEFFTEAFF. The CDR3 DNA reads as TGTGCCAGCAGCTTATTAGGACAGGGCGAATTTTTCACTGAAGCTTTCTTT.

As for this clone: Within the sample, other DNA sequences also encode this same CDR3. The gene calls are TRBV19 and TRBJ1-5; the match to TRBD1 covers 8 bases. The V gene end was trimmed by 1 base and the J gene end by 7 bases; junction bases not matched to a gene: 3. The CDR3 runs 14 residues. Germline-derived CDR1 and CDR2 are LNHDA and SQIVND (reference sequence). This CDR3 reads CASSIGQGRQPQHF. The CDR3 DNA is TGTGCCAGTAGTATAGGACAGGGGAGACAGCCCCAGCATTTT.

This clone was seen a single time. Here the CDR3 reads CASRERGRGICGYTF. The CDR3 DNA is TGCGCCAGCAGAGAAAGGGGGCGCGGTATCTGTGGCTACACCTTC. The rearrangement uses TRBV10-1 and TRBJ1-2; 7 bases agree with TRBD1. With V trimmed by 6 bases and J by 7 bases, 14 bases remained unmatched. The CDR3 totals 15 residues. Germline CDR1 and CDR2: WNHNN and SYGVQD (reference sequence).

The V gene is TRBV7-9, the J gene TRBJ1-1, with 9 bases lining up with TRBD1. Germline values: CDR1 SEHNR, CDR2 FQNEAQ (reference sequence). The CDR3 is 12 amino acids. After removal of 10 bases from V and 10 bases from J, the junction contained 10 bases not matched to a gene. The CDR3 coding sequence is TGTGCCATAGGACAGGGGCCCTCTCCAGCTTTCTTT. Protein sequence: CAIGQGPSPAFF.

As DNA, the CDR3 is TGTGCCAGCAGTTTCAGGGCAGATACGCAGTATTTT. Translating it yields CASSFRADTQYF. The chain carries TRBV3-1 (or the pseudogene TRBV3-2) and TRBJ2-3, with D possibly TRBD1 on 5 matching bases. V lost 6 bases and J lost 4, with 8 bases in between. This CDR3 is built from 12 residues. Germline assignment: CDR1 LGHDT and CDR2 YNNKEL (reference sequence).

The chain couples TRBV7-2 to TRBJ2-3; TRBD2 matches at 7 bases. In germline, CDR1 is SGHTA, CDR2 FQGNSA. This CDR3 comprises 16 residues. The trim removed 4 bases at V and 2 bases at J, leaving 9 bases unmatched. In DNA form, the CDR3 reads TGTGCCAGCAGCTCCCGGACTAGACCATTCACAGATACGCAGTATTTT. It encodes CASSSRTRPFTDTQYF.

This sequence joins TRBV5-1 and TRBJ1-2; D gene ambiguous. Germline V CDR1 and CDR2: SGHRS, YFSETQ. V dropped 0 bases and J dropped 2 bases, with 8 bases sitting between them. This CDR3 is 14 amino acids long. CDR3 amino acids: CASSLGAENYGYTF. The CDR3 DNA sequence: TGCGCCAGCAGCTTGGGGGCAGAGAACTATGGCTACACCTTC.

J is TRBJ1-1 and V is TRBV4-2, with a weak D call TRBD1 (5 bases). Germline V CDR1 and CDR2: LGHNA, YNFKEQ. With 1 base removed from V and 4 bases from J, the gap between germline ends came to 10 bases. The length of the CDR3 is 14 residues. As DNA, the CDR3 is TGTGCCAGCAGCCAAGTAAGGCAGGGCACTGAAGCTTTCTTT. Translation gives CASSQVRQGTEAFF.

This clone has a handful of counts. The chain recombines TRBV27 with TRBJ1-1; TRBD1 matches at 8 bases. The V segment lost 4 bases and the J segment 8 bases; nucleotides outside the gene matches: 3. CDR3 size: 12 residues. The V gene's germline CDR1 is MNHEY and CDR2 SMNVEV (reference sequence). The CDR3 loop is CASSSGQGEAFF. In DNA, the CDR3 is TGTGCCAGCAGTTCCGGACAGGGAGAAGCTTTCTTT.

J is TRBJ2-7 and V is TRBV5-1; 7 bases are shared with TRBD1. With V trimmed by 3 bases and J by 4 bases, 7 bases remained unmatched. The CDR3 covers 14 residues. CDR1 and CDR2 from the germline V gene are SGHRS and YFSETQ. The CDR3 sequence: CASSSGTVIYEQYF. CDR3 in DNA: TGCGCCAGCAGCTCCGGGACAGTAATTTACGAGCAGTACTTC.

The rearrangement uses TRBV19 and TRBJ2-1; the D gene is possibly TRBD2 (7 bases). V was cut by 1 base and J by 0 bases, with 13 bases left in between. This CDR3 region has 17 residues. Germline V gene data show CDR1 as LNHDA and CDR2 as SQIVND (reference sequence). The DNA of the CDR3 is TGTGCCAGTAGTATAGCGGGGGGCCCTAGCTCCTACAATGAGCAGTTCTTC. Translated: CASSIAGGPSSYNEQFF.